These 15 T cell receptor beta chains came from one sample sequenced in a study of T cell responses to AZD1222 COVID-19 vaccine. Libraries were prepared by immunoSEQ multiplex PCR; TCRdb keeps only in-frame clonotypes and omits some of them. Among approximately 170,000 clones listed, just over 90% were seen once. The sequenced sample was peripheral blood, obtained on day 0 of AZD1222 vaccination. Receptors originate from an adult in good health.

The rearrangement joins TRBV18 to TRBJ1-5; D is uncertain. This CDR3 is built from 13 residues. V dropped 8 bases and J dropped 5 bases, with 13 bases sitting between them. Germline V gives CDR1 KGHSH, CDR2 LQKENI. CDR3 protein: CASAGPGDQPQHF. CDR3 nucleotide sequence: TGTGCCAGCGCGGGTCCCGGGGATCAGCCCCAGCATTTT.

This clone was seen just once. J is TRBJ1-2 and V is TRBV5-1; 7 bases are a match to TRBD1. This CDR3 is built from 15 residues. Per the germline V gene, CDR1 is SGHRS and CDR2 is YFSETQ. J gave up 4 bases and V 0 bases, and 6 bases lay outside the gene matches. The CDR3 region is CASSLGAGQAYGYTF. The CDR3 DNA reads TGCGCCAGCAGCTTGGGGGCCGGACAGGCCTATGGCTACACCTTC.

This chain joins TRBV5-1 and TRBJ1-1; D is possibly TRBD1 (5 bases). CDR3 size: 17 residues. Germline CDR1 reads SGHRS; CDR2 reads YFSETQ. Trimming took off 4 bases at V and 0 bases at J, with 19 bases between the two ends. CDR3 protein: CASSDGEDRNMNTEAFF. DNA of the CDR3: TGCGCCAGCAGCGATGGAGAAGACAGAAATATGAACACTGAAGCTTTCTTT.

DNA of the CDR3: TGTGCCAGCAGCCGCGGCGGGGGCTATGGCTACACCTTC. As protein: CASSRGGGYGYTF. The rearrangement joins TRBV13 to TRBJ1-2; tentatively, D is TRBD1 (5 bases). Germline V lookup: CDR1 PRHDT, CDR2 FYEKMQ (reference sequence). CDR3 length equals 13 residues. V lost 5 bases and J 4 bases, leaving 11 bases between the germline ends.

J is TRBJ2-1 and V is TRBV7-9; D perhaps matches TRBD2 (7 bases). From germline, CDR1 is SEHNR and CDR2 FQNEAQ (reference sequence). V was shortened by 5 bases and J by 8 bases, with 19 bases between the two germline ends. The CDR3 has 15 residues. CDR3 sequence reads: CASSLGAGAWDEQFF. CDR3 coding DNA: TGTGCCAGCAGCCTGGGGGCGGGGGCATGGGATGAGCAGTTCTTC. Complete variable domain (other parts from reference TRBV7-9 and TRBJ2-1): DTGVSQNPRHKITKRGQNVTFRCDPISEHNRLYWYRQTLGQGPEFLTYFQNEAQLEKSRLLSDRFSAERPKGSFSTLEIQRTEQGDSAMYLCASSLGAGAWDEQFFGPGTRLTVL.

This chain links TRBV4-2 with TRBJ2-3, with TRBD2 identical over 8 bases. Germline V gene data show CDR1 as LGHNA and CDR2 as YNFKEQ. This CDR3 contains 15 residues. Trimming at V came to 0 bases and at J to 5 bases, leaving 4 bases not matched to a gene. CDR3: CASSQEGTSGDTQYF. DNA for the CDR3: TGTGCCAGCAGCCAAGAAGGGACTAGTGGAGATACGCAGTATTTT.

The chain carries TRBV5-1 and TRBJ1-2; D unresolved. Germline V gene lookup returns CDR1 SGHRS and CDR2 YFSETQ. The CDR3 is 13 amino acids. Trimming took 0 bases from V and 4 from J, leaving 7 bases between them. The CDR3 reads CASSLATSYGYTF. DNA of the CDR3: TGCGCCAGCAGCTTGGCTACAAGCTATGGCTACACCTTC.

With regard to this clone: Germline is not matched at one junction end, which may reflect a read error. The chain links TRBV6-6 to TRBJ1-5; 9 bases are a match to TRBD1. Germline CDR1 and CDR2: MNHNY and SVGAGI (reference sequence). The CDR3 runs to 19 residues. CDR3 DNA sequence: TGTGCCAGCAGCTGGTCGGGGGGACAGGGTTTCGGTAGCCATCAGCCCCAGCATTTT. This codes for CASSWSGGQGFGSHQPQHF.

This chain joins TRBV11-2 and TRBJ2-5, with 8 bases lining up with TRBD1. Germline V gene lookup returns CDR1 SGHAT and CDR2 FQNNGV. This CDR3 region has 15 residues. V lost 3 bases, J lost 5 bases, and 8 bases stayed unmatched. As DNA, the CDR3 is TGTGCCAGCAGCTTTGACCTCAGGGGGCGGGAGACCCAGTACTTC. Translated: CASSFDLRGRETQYF.

This clone was recorded once. The rearrangement links TRBV30 to TRBJ1-3; D is possibly TRBD1 (6 bases). The CDR3 extends over 13 amino acids. With 2 bases removed from V and 10 bases from J, the gap between germline ends came to 15 bases. The germline V gene has CDR1 GTSNPN and CDR2 SVGIG (reference sequence). CDR3 nucleotide sequence: TGTGCCTGGAGTTCAGGGGTGGTTCGGACCATATATTTT. Amino acid sequence: CAWSSGVVRTIYF.

The chain combines TRBV5-1 with TRBJ2-5; TRBD2 matches at 8 bases. The ends lost 5 bases at V and 2 bases at J; junction bases unmatched: 14. Germline assignment: CDR1 SGHRS and CDR2 YFSETQ. The CDR3 extends over 17 amino acids. The DNA for the CDR3 is TGCGCCAGCAGGCTTCGGGGGGGCCAATTGGGTCAAGAGACCCAGTACTTC. This gives the protein CASRLRGGQLGQETQYF.

The chain employs TRBV6-5 and TRBJ1-2; perhaps TRBD1 as D (5 bases). Trimming removed 7 bases from V and 3 bases from J, with 18 bases in between. The V gene's germline CDR1 is MNHEY and CDR2 SVGAGI. This CDR3 spans 15 amino acids. The CDR3 DNA reads as TGTGCCAGCACTACCGAGCAGGGAGCTTACTATGGCTACACCTTC. Its translation: CASTTEQGAYYGYTF.

The rearrangement links TRBV27 to TRBJ1-6; TRBD1 is a possible D gene (5 bases). CDR3 length equals 17 residues. With 5 bases removed from V and 0 bases from J, the gap between germline ends came to 14 bases. From germline, CDR1 is MNHEY and CDR2 SMNVEV (reference sequence). CDR3 DNA sequence: TGTGCCAGCAGTCAAAGACAGATACGCTCCTATAATTCACCCCTCCACTTT. Its protein product is CASSQRQIRSYNSPLHF.

The chain joins TRBV10-1 to TRBJ2-1; D gene uncertain. The V gene's germline CDR1 is WNHNN and CDR2 SYGVQD (reference sequence). CDR3 length: 18 amino acids. With 5 bases removed from V and 4 bases from J, the gap between germline ends came to 24 bases. In DNA, the CDR3 is TGCGCCAGCAGTCCCCATAAGGTTCGAGACGGCGGATACAATGAGCAGTTCTTC. Translating gives CASSPHKVRDGGYNEQFF.

J is TRBJ1-2 and V is TRBV2, with 7 bases fitting TRBD1. From germline, CDR1 is SNHLY and CDR2 FYNNEI. There are 17 residues in the CDR3. Losses at the gene ends were 1 base for V and 4 bases for J; bases not matched to a gene: 12. The CDR3 loop reads CASSEGSGDSIIYGYTF. The CDR3 DNA reads as TGTGCCAGCAGTGAAGGAAGTGGGGACAGTATTATCTATGGCTACACCTTC.